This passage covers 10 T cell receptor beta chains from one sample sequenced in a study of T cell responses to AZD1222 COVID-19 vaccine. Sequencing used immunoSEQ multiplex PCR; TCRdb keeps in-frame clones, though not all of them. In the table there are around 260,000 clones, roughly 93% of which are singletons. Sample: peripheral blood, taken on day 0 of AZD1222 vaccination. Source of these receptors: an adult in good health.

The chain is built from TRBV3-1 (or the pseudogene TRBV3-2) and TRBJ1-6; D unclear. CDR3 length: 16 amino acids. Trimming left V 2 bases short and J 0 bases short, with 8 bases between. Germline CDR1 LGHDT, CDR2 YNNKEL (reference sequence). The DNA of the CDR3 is TGTGCCAGCAGCCAAACCAGGAGCTCCTATAATTCACCCCTCCACTTT. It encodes CASSQTRSSYNSPLHF.

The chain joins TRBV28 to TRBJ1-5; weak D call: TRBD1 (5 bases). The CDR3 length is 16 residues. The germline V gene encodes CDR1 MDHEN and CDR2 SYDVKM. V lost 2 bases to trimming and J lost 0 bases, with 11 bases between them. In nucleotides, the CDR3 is TGTGCCAGCAGTTTAGGGGCCCTTGCTAGCAATCAGCCCCAGCATTTT. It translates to CASSLGALASNQPQHF. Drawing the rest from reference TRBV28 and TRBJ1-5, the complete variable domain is DVKVTQSSRYLVKRTGEKVFLECVQDMDHENMFWYRQDPGLGLRLIYFSYDVKMKEKGDIPEGYSVSREKKERFSLILESASTNQTSMYLCASSLGALASNQPQHFGDGTRLSIL.

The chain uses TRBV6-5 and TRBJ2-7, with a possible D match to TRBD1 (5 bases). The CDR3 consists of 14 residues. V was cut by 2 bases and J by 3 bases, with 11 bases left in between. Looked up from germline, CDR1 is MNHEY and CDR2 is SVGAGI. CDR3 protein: CASSYQGEGYEQYF. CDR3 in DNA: TGTGCCAGCAGTTACCAGGGTGAAGGCTACGAGCAGTACTTC.

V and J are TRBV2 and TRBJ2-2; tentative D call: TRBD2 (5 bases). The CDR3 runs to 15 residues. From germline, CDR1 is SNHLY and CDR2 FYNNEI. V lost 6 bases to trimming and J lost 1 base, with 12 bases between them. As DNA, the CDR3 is TGTGCCAGCAGGAAAGGAGGACTGAACACCGGGGAGCTGTTTTTT. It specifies CASRKGGLNTGELFF.

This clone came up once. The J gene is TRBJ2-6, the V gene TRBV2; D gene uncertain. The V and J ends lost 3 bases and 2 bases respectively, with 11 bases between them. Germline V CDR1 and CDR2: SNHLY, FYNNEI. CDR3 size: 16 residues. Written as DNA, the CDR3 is TGTGCCAGCAGTGAGGGCCATCCACCTGGGGCCAACGTCCTGACTTTC. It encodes CASSEGHPPGANVLTF. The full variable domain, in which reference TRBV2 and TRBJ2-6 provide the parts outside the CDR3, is EPEVTQTPSHQVTQMGQEVILRCVPISNHLYFYWYRQILGQKVEFLVSFYNNEISEKSEIFDDQFSVERPDGSNFTLKIRSTKLEDSAMYFCASSEGHPPGANVLTFGAGSRLTVL.

The CDR3 sequence: CASSSDGAAYQPQHF. DNA for the CDR3: TGTGCCAGCAGCTCAGACGGGGCAGCTTATCAGCCCCAGCATTTT. The V gene is TRBV7-8, the J gene TRBJ1-5; D perhaps matches TRBD1 (5 bases). Germline lookup yields CDR1 SGHVS and CDR2 FQNEAQ. Trimming removed 4 bases from V and 5 bases from J, with 15 bases in between. This CDR3 is 15 amino acids long.

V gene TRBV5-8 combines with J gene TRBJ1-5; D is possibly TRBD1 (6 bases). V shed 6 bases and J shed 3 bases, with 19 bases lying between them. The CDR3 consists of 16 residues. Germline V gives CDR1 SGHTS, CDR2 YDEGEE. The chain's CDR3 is CASNRGGRRVNQPQHF. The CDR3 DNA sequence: TGTGCCAGCAACCGAGGGGGGAGAAGGGTCAATCAGCCCCAGCATTTT.

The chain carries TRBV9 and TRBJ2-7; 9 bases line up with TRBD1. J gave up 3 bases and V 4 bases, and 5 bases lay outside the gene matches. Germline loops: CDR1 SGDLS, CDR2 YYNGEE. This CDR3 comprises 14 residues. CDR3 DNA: TGTGCCAGCAGCCCCGGGGACAGGGACTACGAGCAGTACTTC. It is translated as CASSPGDRDYEQYF.

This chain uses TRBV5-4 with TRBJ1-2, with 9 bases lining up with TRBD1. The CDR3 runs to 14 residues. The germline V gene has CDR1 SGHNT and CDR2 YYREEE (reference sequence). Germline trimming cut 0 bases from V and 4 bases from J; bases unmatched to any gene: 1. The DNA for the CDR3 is TGTGCCAGCAGCTTGGTGGACAGGGGCTATGGCTACACCTTC. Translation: CASSLVDRGYGYTF.

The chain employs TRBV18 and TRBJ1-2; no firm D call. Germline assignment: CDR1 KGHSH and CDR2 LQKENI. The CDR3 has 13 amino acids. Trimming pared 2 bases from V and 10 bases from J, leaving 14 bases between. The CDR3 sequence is CASSPEREDYYTF. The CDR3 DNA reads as TGTGCCAGCTCACCAGAAAGGGAGGACTACTACACCTTC. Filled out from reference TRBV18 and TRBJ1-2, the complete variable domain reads NAGVMQNPRHLVRRRGQEARLRCSPMKGHSHVYWYRQLPEEGLKFMVYLQKENIIDESGMPKERFSAEFPKEGPSILRIQQVVRGDSAAYFCASSPEREDYYTFGSGTRLTVV.